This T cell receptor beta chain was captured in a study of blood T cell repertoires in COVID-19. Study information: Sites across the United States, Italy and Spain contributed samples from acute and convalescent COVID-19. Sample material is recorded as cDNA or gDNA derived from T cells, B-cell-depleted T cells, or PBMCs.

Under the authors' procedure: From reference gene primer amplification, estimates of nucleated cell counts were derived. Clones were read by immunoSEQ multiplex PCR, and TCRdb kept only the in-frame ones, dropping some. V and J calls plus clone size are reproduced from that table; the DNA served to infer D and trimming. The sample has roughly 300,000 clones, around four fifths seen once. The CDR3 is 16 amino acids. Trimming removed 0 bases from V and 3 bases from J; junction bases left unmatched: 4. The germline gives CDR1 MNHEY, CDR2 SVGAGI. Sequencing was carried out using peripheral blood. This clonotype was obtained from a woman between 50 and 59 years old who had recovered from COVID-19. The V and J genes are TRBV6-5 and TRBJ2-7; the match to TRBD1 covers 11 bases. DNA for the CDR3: TGTGCCAGCAGTTACTCGTGGACAGGGGGCGGCTACGAGCAGTACTTC. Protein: CASSYSWTGGGYEQYF.